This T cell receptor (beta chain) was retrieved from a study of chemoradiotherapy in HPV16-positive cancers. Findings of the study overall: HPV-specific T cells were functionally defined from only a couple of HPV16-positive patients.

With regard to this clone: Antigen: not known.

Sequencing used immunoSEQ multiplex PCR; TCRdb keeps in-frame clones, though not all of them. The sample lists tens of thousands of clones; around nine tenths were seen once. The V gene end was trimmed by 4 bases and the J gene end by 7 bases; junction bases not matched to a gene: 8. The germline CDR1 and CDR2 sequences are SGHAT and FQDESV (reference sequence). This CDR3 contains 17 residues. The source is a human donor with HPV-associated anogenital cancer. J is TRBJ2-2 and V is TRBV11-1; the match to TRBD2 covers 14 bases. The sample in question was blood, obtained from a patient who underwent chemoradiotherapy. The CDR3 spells CASSSRRGTSGSGELFF. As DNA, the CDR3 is TGTGCCAGCAGCTCGCGGCGGGGGACTAGCGGGAGCGGGGAGCTGTTTTTT.